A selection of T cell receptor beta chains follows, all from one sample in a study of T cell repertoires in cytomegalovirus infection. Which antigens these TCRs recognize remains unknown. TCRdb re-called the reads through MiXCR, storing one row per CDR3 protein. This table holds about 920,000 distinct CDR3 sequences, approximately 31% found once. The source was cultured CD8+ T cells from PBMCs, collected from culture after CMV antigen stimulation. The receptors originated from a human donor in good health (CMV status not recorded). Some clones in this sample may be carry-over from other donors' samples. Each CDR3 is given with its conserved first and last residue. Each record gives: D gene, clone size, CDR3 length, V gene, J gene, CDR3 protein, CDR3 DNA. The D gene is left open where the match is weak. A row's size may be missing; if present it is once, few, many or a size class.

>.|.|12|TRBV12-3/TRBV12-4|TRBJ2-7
CASARDGYEQYF
TGTGCCAGCGCACGGGACGGCTACGAGCAGTACTTC
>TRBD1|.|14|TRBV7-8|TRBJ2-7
CASSLGTGGREQYF
TGTGCCAGCAGCCTCGGGACAGGGGGTCGAGAGCAGTACTTC
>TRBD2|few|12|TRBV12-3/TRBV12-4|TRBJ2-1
CASSLGGGAQFF
TGTGCCAGCAGTTTAGGCGGGGGAGCACAGTTCTTC
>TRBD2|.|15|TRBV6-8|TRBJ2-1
CASSLTSGGSNEQFF
TGTGCCAGCAGCCTAACTAGCGGGGGATCCAATGAGCAGTTCTTC
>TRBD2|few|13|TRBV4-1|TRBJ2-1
CASSQGRGVPPNF
TGCGCCAGCAGCCAAGGTCGGGGGGTCCCCCCGAACTTC
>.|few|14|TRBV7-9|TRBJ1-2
CASSFLTGRDGYTF
TGTGCCAGCAGCTTTCTTACGGGCCGAGATGGCTACACCTTC
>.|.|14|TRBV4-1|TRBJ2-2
CASSQVWDTGELFF
TGCGCCAGCAGCCAAGTATGGGACACCGGGGAGCTGTTTTTT
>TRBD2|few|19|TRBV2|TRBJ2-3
CASSGRLAGGQSLTDTQYF
TGTGCCAGCAGCGGCCGACTAGCGGGGGGGCAATCCCTTACAGATACGCAGTATTTT
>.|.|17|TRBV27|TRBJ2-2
CASSSLAPAGVTGELFF
TGTGCCAGCAGTTCCCTTGCGCCAGCGGGTGTCACCGGGGAGCTGTTTTTT
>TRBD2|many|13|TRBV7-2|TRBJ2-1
CAILTGGYNEQFF
TGTGCCATCTTAACGGGGGGGTACAATGAGCAGTTCTTC
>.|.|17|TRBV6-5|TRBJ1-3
CASSFGGGFWSGNTIYF
TGTGCCAGCAGTTTCGGGGGGGGGTTCTGGTCTGGAAACACCATATATTTT